The 32 T cell receptor beta chains below all came from one sample that was sequenced in a study of cytomegalovirus exposure and HLA in healthy donors. The study ran its PCR with 60 Vbeta and 13 Jbeta primers. Measured with immunoSEQ multiplex PCR; TCRdb has only the in-frame clones, and not every one. The repertoire consists of around 140,000 clones, with about 8.9% occurring once and the leading ten covering 1.8%. The sequencing input was PBMCs. These receptors were obtained from a middle-aged man in good health and CMV-seronegative.

The sample holds a few counts of this clone. The V gene is TRBV11-3, the J gene TRBJ2-2, with D unresolved. The germline CDR1 and CDR2 sequences are SGHNT and YENEEA. V was cut by 5 bases and J by 5 bases, with 6 bases left in between. The CDR3 sequence is 12 residues long. The CDR3 protein is CASSPHTGELFF. CDR3 coding DNA: TGTGCCAGCAGCCCACATACCGGGGAGCTGTTTTTT.

This clone was detected a few times. V is TRBV28 and J is TRBJ2-7, with 12 bases matching TRBD1. The CDR3 consists of 16 residues. Germline values: CDR1 MDHEN, CDR2 SYDVKM. J gave up 4 bases and V 2 bases, and 6 bases lay outside the gene matches. CDR3 nucleotide sequence: TGTGCCAGCAGTTTACCCCTGGGACAGGGGGCGTACGAGCAGTACTTC. As protein: CASSLPLGQGAYEQYF. Variable domain in full (rest from reference TRBV28 and TRBJ2-7): DVKVTQSSRYLVKRTGEKVFLECVQDMDHENMFWYRQDPGLGLRLIYFSYDVKMKEKGDIPEGYSVSREKKERFSLILESASTNQTSMYLCASSLPLGQGAYEQYFGPGTRLTVT.

This chain joins TRBV14 and TRBJ1-1; D might be TRBD1 (6 bases). V was trimmed by 5 bases and J by 0 bases, leaving 19 bases between them. This CDR3 has 17 residues. Looked up from germline, CDR1 is SGHDN and CDR2 is FVKESK. CDR3 in DNA: TGTGCCAGCAGCAAAATAAGGGCAGGGGAAATGAACACTGAAGCTTTCTTT. Translated: CASSKIRAGEMNTEAFF.

This clone was seen only a few times. The chain recombines TRBV30 with TRBJ2-1; D unresolved. The CDR3 loop spans 15 amino acids. V lost 0 bases to trimming and J lost 4 bases, with 13 bases between them. Germline CDR1 GTSNPN, CDR2 SVGIG (reference sequence). The CDR3 region is CAWSVDDSNYNEQFF. The CDR3 DNA is TGTGCCTGGAGTGTCGACGACTCCAATTACAATGAGCAGTTCTTC.

The V gene is TRBV9, the J gene TRBJ2-2, with 7 bases matching TRBD2. This CDR3 comprises 17 residues. V lost 0 bases, J lost 6 bases, and 11 bases stayed unmatched. Germline CDR1 and CDR2: SGDLS and YYNGEE. CDR3 DNA sequence: TGTGCCAGCAGCGTAGCTCATCGGCGGGAGTTCCCCGGGGAGCTGTTTTTT. It encodes CASSVAHRREFPGELFF.

This clone occurred a few times. V and J are TRBV5-1 and TRBJ1-4; TRBD1 might be the D (5 bases). The V end lost 0 bases, the J end lost 7 bases, and 13 bases lay between the germline ends. The CDR3 is 15 amino acids. CDR1 SGHRS and CDR2 YFSETQ come from the germline V gene. The DNA for the CDR3 is TGCGCCAGCAGCTTGGAGGGCAGGGAGGGTGAAAAACTGTTTTTT. This sequence encodes CASSLEGREGEKLFF.

To note about this clone: The junction shows a germline mismatch at one end, possibly a read error. This chain's CDR3 is CASSAGDGLYNSLLHF. The CDR3 DNA is TGTGCCAGCAGCGCGGGGGACGGCCTTTATAATTCACTCCTCCACTTT. V is TRBV9 and J is TRBJ1-6; possible D gene TRBD1, 5 bases. Germline assignment: CDR1 SGDLS and CDR2 YYNGEE. This CDR3 has 16 amino acids. Looking up the rest from reference TRBV9 and TRBJ1-6 gives the full variable domain: DSGVTQTPKHLITATGQRVTLRCSPRSGDLSVYWYQQSLDQGLQFLIQYYNGEERAKGNILERFSAQQFPDLHSELNLSSLELGDSALYFCASSAGDGLYNSLLHFGNGTRLTVT.

This chain connects TRBV11-2 to TRBJ1-2; no reliable D call. Germline-derived CDR1 and CDR2 are SGHAT and FQNNGV. Trimming left V 3 bases short and J 3 bases short, with 20 bases between. The CDR3 has 17 amino acids. The CDR3 DNA follows: TGTGCCAGCAGCTTGTTGTCTGGCGGGAAGGGTCACTATGGCTACACCTTC. Encoded protein: CASSLLSGGKGHYGYTF.

The genes are TRBV28 and TRBJ2-7; 8 bases line up with TRBD2. From germline, CDR1 is MDHEN and CDR2 SYDVKM. The CDR3 runs to 16 residues. Losses at the gene ends were 1 base for V and 4 bases for J; bases not matched to a gene: 9. The CDR3 bases are TGTGCCAGCAGTTTATCTCGCGGGAGGCCGCCGTACGAGCAGTACTTC. The encoded protein is CASSLSRGRPPYEQYF.

The chain couples TRBV4-2 to TRBJ2-3, with 9 bases identical to TRBD2. Germline CDR1 and CDR2: LGHNA and YNFKEQ. Germline trimming cut 1 base from V and 0 bases from J; bases unmatched to any gene: 5. The CDR3 contains 17 residues. This CDR3 is CASSQGVAGVSTDTQYF. Written as DNA, the CDR3 is TGTGCCAGCAGCCAAGGGGTAGCGGGGGTTAGCACAGATACGCAGTATTTT.

J is TRBJ2-7 and V is TRBV30; 10 bases fit TRBD2. The CDR3 has 16 amino acids. Per the germline V gene, CDR1 is GTSNPN and CDR2 is SVGIG (reference sequence). Trimming at V came to 3 bases and at J to 0 bases, leaving 8 bases not matched to a gene. CDR3 region: CAWSWRASGSSYEQYV. CDR3 sequence (DNA): TGTGCCTGGAGCTGGAGGGCTAGCGGGAGCTCCTACGAGCAGTACGTC.

The V call is TRBV2, the J call TRBJ2-1; 12 bases match TRBD2. Trimming at V came to 0 bases and at J to 3 bases, leaving 3 bases not matched to a gene. The CDR3 consists of 17 residues. Germline V CDR1 and CDR2: SNHLY, FYNNEI. The CDR3 sequence: CASSEAPSGRGYNEQFF. CDR3 nucleotides: TGTGCCAGCAGTGAAGCACCTAGCGGGAGGGGCTACAATGAGCAGTTCTTC. The variable domain in full, with the rest retrieved from reference TRBV2 and TRBJ2-1, is EPEVTQTPSHQVTQMGQEVILRCVPISNHLYFYWYRQILGQKVEFLVSFYNNEISEKSEIFDDQFSVERPDGSNFTLKIRSTKLEDSAMYFCASSEAPSGRGYNEQFFGPGTRLTVL.

The J gene is TRBJ1-5, the V gene TRBV7-9; a weak D match, TRBD1 (5 bases). This CDR3 comprises 15 residues. Germline-derived CDR1 and CDR2 are SEHNR and FQNEAQ (reference sequence). The V end was cut by 1 base, the J end by 1 base, with 8 bases between. The CDR3 bases are TGTGCCAGCAGCTTAGAGGGGCTAAGCAATCAGCCCCAGCATTTT. This sequence encodes CASSLEGLSNQPQHF.

The chain employs TRBV5-1 and TRBJ2-5; 7 positions agree with TRBD2. Trimming at V came to 3 bases and at J to 0 bases, leaving 8 bases not matched to a gene. The CDR3 runs to 16 residues. CDR1 and CDR2 (germline): SGHRS, YFSETQ. DNA of the CDR3: TGCGCCAGCAGCTCTAAGACTAGCATGGACCAAGAGACCCAGTACTTC. Amino acid sequence: CASSSKTSMDQETQYF. The full variable domain, its missing parts supplied by reference TRBV5-1 and TRBJ2-5, is KAGVTQTPRYLIKTRGQQVTLSCSPISGHRSVSWYQQTPGQGLQFLFEYFSETQRNKGNFPGRFSGRQFSNSRSEMNVSTLELGDSALYLCASSSKTSMDQETQYFGPGTRLLVL.

This clone occurred a few times. The chain recombines TRBV29-1 with TRBJ2-2; 10 bases are a match to TRBD1. V gave up 6 bases and J gave up 8 bases; unmatched junction bases: 3. The CDR3 loop spans 12 amino acids. From germline, CDR1 is SQVTM and CDR2 ANQGSEA. Here the CDR3 reads CSVGQGVGELFF. In DNA, the CDR3 is TGCAGCGTAGGACAGGGGGTGGGGGAGCTGTTTTTT.

This clone was counted a few times. Written as DNA, the CDR3 is TGTGCCAGCAGGGGGACAGCGATTATGGGCTACACCTTC. It translates to CASRGTAIMGYTF. J is TRBJ1-2 and V is TRBV7-9; 7 bases map to TRBD1. With 6 bases clipped from V and 8 bases from J, the junction kept 9 bases outside the gene matches. The CDR3 is made up of 13 amino acids. Per germline, CDR1 SEHNR and CDR2 FQNEAQ (reference sequence).

This clone has a handful of counts. This chain uses TRBV6-1 with TRBJ2-2, with a tentative D call TRBD2 (6 bases). CDR1 is MNHNS and CDR2 is SASEGT in the germline V gene. Trimming removed 7 bases from V and 7 bases from J, with 16 bases in between. The CDR3 length is 14 residues. The DNA of the CDR3 is TGTGCCAGCACCTTACGGAGGGGCTTCGGGGAGCTGTTTTTT. Translated, it gives CASTLRRGFGELFF.

On this clone itself: Other DNA sequences of this sample code for an identical CDR3. This chain joins TRBV6-4 and TRBJ2-1, with D perhaps TRBD1 (6 bases). With 5 bases removed from V and 8 bases from J, the gap between germline ends came to 19 bases. This CDR3 has 15 amino acids. CDR1 is MRHNA and CDR2 is SNTAGT in the germline V gene. CDR3 nucleotides: TGTGCCAGCAGTATTACAGGGTTCGTTAGGGATGAGCAGTTCTTC. Protein: CASSITGFVRDEQFF.

A few counts support this clone. The gene calls are TRBV2 and TRBJ1-2; perhaps TRBD1 as D (6 bases). Germline V CDR1 and CDR2: SNHLY, FYNNEI. Deletions cut 4 bases from V and 4 bases from J, with 16 bases between. CDR3 length: 15 residues. CDR3 nucleotide sequence: TGTGCCAGCAGTGCCTCAGGGGCGCGAGTCTATGGCTACACCTTC. This sequence encodes CASSASGARVYGYTF.

This clone appeared a few times. The chain couples TRBV18 to TRBJ2-2; the D gene is possibly TRBD1 (6 bases). Germline V gene sequence: CDR1 KGHSH, CDR2 LQKENI. Trimming pared 2 bases from V and 6 bases from J, leaving 10 bases between. This CDR3 region has 14 residues. The CDR3, as DNA: TGTGCCAGCTCACCAACCAGGACAGCCGGGGAGCTGTTTTTT. This translates into CASSPTRTAGELFF.

The chain links TRBV15 to TRBJ2-7; D is perhaps TRBD2 (5 bases). V was pared by 1 base and J by 3 bases, with 13 bases between. From germline, CDR1 is LNHNV and CDR2 YYDKDF (reference sequence). The CDR3 is 15 residues long. The CDR3 spells CATSRGPAEDYEQYF. CDR3 nucleotides: TGTGCCACCAGCAGAGGCCCCGCGGAGGACTACGAGCAGTACTTC.

The table lists this clone with a few counts. The chain recombines TRBV11-3 with TRBJ2-2; the D gene is possibly TRBD2 (6 bases). Germline V gene lookup returns CDR1 SGHNT and CDR2 YENEEA. The CDR3 spans 15 residues. V lost 5 bases and J 2 bases, leaving 12 bases between the germline ends. In nucleotides, the CDR3 is TGTGCCAGCAGCCTGAGCGGGCCTAACACCGGGGAGCTGTTTTTT. Its translation: CASSLSGPNTGELFF.

This clone was seen more than once but under ten times. The J gene is TRBJ1-1, the V gene TRBV6-1; 7 bases line up with TRBD1. This CDR3 comprises 14 residues. Germline V gives CDR1 MNHNS, CDR2 SASEGT. Unmatched junction bases numbered 3, after V lost 4 bases and J lost 1 base. CDR3 region: CASSAGTANTEAFF. The DNA of the CDR3 is TGTGCCAGCAGTGCTGGGACAGCGAACACTGAAGCTTTCTTT.

This clone was observed a few times. This chain uses TRBV30 with TRBJ1-2; D might be TRBD1 (6 bases). The CDR3 extends over 15 amino acids. Per germline, CDR1 GTSNPN and CDR2 SVGIG (reference sequence). V was clipped by 1 base and J by 2 bases, with 14 bases between them. The chain's CDR3 is CAWSGLGGANYGYTF. In nucleotides, the CDR3 is TGTGCCTGGAGTGGCTTGGGGGGGGCGAACTATGGCTACACCTTC.

Only a few counts were recorded for this clone. This sequence joins TRBV6-6 and TRBJ1-1; D remains ambiguous. This CDR3 contains 12 residues. The V gene's germline CDR1 is MNHNY and CDR2 SVGAGI (reference sequence). The germline V and J ends were trimmed by 7 bases and 11 bases, with 17 bases remaining between them. DNA for the CDR3: TGTGCCAGCATGCGGGTCCCAACCCTTGCTTTCTTT. Amino acids: CASMRVPTLAFF.

This chain connects TRBV7-9 to TRBJ2-3; maybe TRBD2 (6 bases). V was clipped by 2 bases and J by 4 bases, with 7 bases between them. This CDR3 has 13 amino acids. CDR1 and CDR2 (germline): SEHNR, FQNEAQ (reference sequence). This chain's CDR3 is CASSLTGADTQYF. CDR3 nucleotides: TGTGCCAGCAGCTTAACGGGGGCAGATACGCAGTATTTT.

This clone was counted only a few times. J is TRBJ1-6 and V is TRBV19; tentatively, D is TRBD1 (5 bases). The CDR3 consists of 12 residues. Between the trimmed V and J ends, which lost 5 bases and 9 bases, there was a span of 8 bases. Germline assignment: CDR1 LNHDA and CDR2 SQIVND (reference sequence). CDR3 residues: CASSGGVSPLHF. Here the CDR3 DNA reads TGTGCCAGTAGTGGGGGGGTTTCACCCCTCCACTTT.

This clone was counted a few times. J is TRBJ1-1 and V is TRBV5-4; maybe TRBD1 (5 bases). CDR3 length: 13 residues. CDR1 is SGHNT, CDR2 YYREEE, per germline (reference sequence). The V and J ends lost 7 bases and 4 bases respectively, with 14 bases between them. The CDR3 sequence: CASGTGARTEAFF. For the CDR3, the DNA is TGTGCCAGCGGCACAGGAGCGCGCACTGAAGCTTTCTTT.

This chain uses TRBV11-2 with TRBJ2-3, with D maybe TRBD2 (7 bases). The CDR3 runs 16 residues. Trimming left V 0 bases short and J 2 bases short, with 12 bases between. Germline V gene lookup returns CDR1 SGHAT and CDR2 FQNNGV. The CDR3 protein is CASSLDWGGLTDTQYF. As DNA, the CDR3 is TGTGCCAGCAGCTTAGATTGGGGGGGGCTCACAGATACGCAGTATTTT.

The V and J genes are TRBV5-1 and TRBJ2-7, with 7 bases lining up with TRBD1. Germline V lookup: CDR1 SGHRS, CDR2 YFSETQ. The CDR3 sequence is 15 residues long. Trimming at V came to 0 bases and at J to 7 bases, leaving 10 bases not matched to a gene. The CDR3 nucleotides read TGCGCCAGCAGCTTGGGGGATAACAGGGGTAGGGAGCAGTACTTC. Translated, it gives CASSLGDNRGREQYF.

A few counts support this clone. The chain links TRBV6-1 to TRBJ2-5, with 7 bases lining up with TRBD2. V shed 7 bases, J shed 0 bases, and the junction held 5 bases outside the gene matches. The CDR3 is made up of 14 amino acids. Germline V gene lookup returns CDR1 MNHNS and CDR2 SASEGT. The CDR3: CASILLANQETQYF. In nucleotides, the CDR3 is TGTGCCAGCATACTACTAGCGAACCAAGAGACCCAGTACTTC.

V and J are TRBV11-2 and TRBJ2-7, with 11 nucleotides matching TRBD2. Germline-derived CDR1 and CDR2 are SGHAT and FQNNGV. The ends lost 5 bases at V and 1 base at J; junction bases unmatched: 10. The CDR3 contains 17 residues. CDR3 residues: CASSPPPLAGESYEQYF. The CDR3 DNA follows: TGTGCCAGCAGCCCCCCTCCACTAGCGGGGGAGTCCTACGAGCAGTACTTC.